These 14 T cell receptor beta chains were all obtained from the same sample, sequenced in a study of blood T cell repertoires in COVID-19. The method was immunoSEQ multiplex PCR; TCRdb's version includes in-frame clones alone and lacks a portion of them. The repertoire holds fewer than 200,000 clones, with around 90% as singletons. The sequenced sample was peripheral blood. The receptors originated from an older woman who had recovered from COVID-19.

The chain links TRBV9 to TRBJ1-3; 8 positions agree with TRBD1. The CDR3 sequence is 20 residues long. The germline V gene encodes CDR1 SGDLS and CDR2 YYNGEE. Trimming removed 4 bases from V and 0 bases from J; junction bases left unmatched: 18. CDR3 sequence: CASSPTQTTGDGASGNTIYF. The CDR3 nucleotides are TGTGCCAGCAGCCCCACCCAGACGACAGGGGATGGGGCCTCTGGAAACACCATATATTTT.

The chain joins TRBV6-5 to TRBJ2-3, with 7 bases matching TRBD1. The V segment lost 0 bases and the J segment 5 bases; nucleotides outside the gene matches: 5. The CDR3 has 15 residues. Per germline, CDR1 MNHEY and CDR2 SVGAGI. CDR3 sequence reads: CASSYSGGYGDTQYF. The CDR3 coding sequence is TGTGCCAGCAGTTACTCAGGGGGCTATGGAGATACGCAGTATTTT.

V and J are TRBV27 and TRBJ2-7, with a tentative D call TRBD1 (6 bases). Germline assignment: CDR1 MNHEY and CDR2 SMNVEV (reference sequence). The CDR3 length is 15 residues. Trimming cost V 5 bases and J 2 bases, with 16 bases left between them. The CDR3, as DNA: TGTGCCAGCAGTAGCCGGGACACCTCACCCTACGAGCAGTACTTC. It yields the protein CASSSRDTSPYEQYF.

The chain carries TRBV21-1 and TRBJ2-1; TRBD1 is taken as the D call from the table, unchecked against the DNA. TRBV21-1 is a documented pseudogene. This CDR3 is built from 15 residues. This CDR3 is CAEANFRDRGFEQFF. The CDR3 DNA follows: TGTGCCGAAGCAAATTTCCGGGACAGGGGTTTTGAGCAGTTCTTC.

The sample holds one count of this clone. The rearrangement links TRBV24-1 to TRBJ2-1; D might be TRBD1 (6 bases). Germline loops: CDR1 KGHDR, CDR2 SFDVKD. This CDR3 region has 13 residues. With 1 base removed from V and 8 bases from J, the gap between germline ends came to 8 bases. For the CDR3, the DNA is TGTGCCACCAGTGATTTCCCAGGGGATGAGCAGTTCTTC. Translation gives CATSDFPGDEQFF.

J is TRBJ2-1 and V is TRBV29-1; 11 positions match TRBD2. V dropped 7 bases and J dropped 6; count of bases not matched to a gene: 8. The length of the CDR3 is 14 residues. Germline V CDR1 and CDR2: SQVTM, ANQGSEA. CDR3 protein: CSADGLAGGNEQFF. CDR3 DNA: TGCAGCGCCGACGGGCTAGCGGGGGGCAATGAGCAGTTCTTC.

Note on this clone: The identical CDR3 is also encoded by other nucleotide sequences in the sample. The chain recombines TRBV9 with TRBJ2-7; TRBD1 matches at 8 bases. The CDR3 length is 14 residues. Germline-derived CDR1 and CDR2 are SGDLS and YYNGEE. Trimming at V came to 0 bases and at J to 3 bases, leaving 2 bases not matched to a gene. CDR3 amino acids: CASSVAGTGYEQYF. Here the CDR3 DNA reads TGTGCCAGCAGCGTAGCAGGGACAGGCTACGAGCAGTACTTC.

The rearrangement joins TRBV7-9 to TRBJ2-2, with 7 nucleotides matching TRBD1. V was clipped by 5 bases and J by 1 base; unmatched bases: 13. Looked up from germline, CDR1 is SEHNR and CDR2 is FQNEAQ (reference sequence). This CDR3 is built from 18 residues. In DNA form, the CDR3 reads TGTGCCAGCAGCCCCGCCCTCATAGACAGGGAGAACACCGGGGAGCTGTTTTTT. Protein product: CASSPALIDRENTGELFF.

This clone has a handful of counts. V and J are TRBV5-1 and TRBJ1-2; 8 nucleotides agree with TRBD1. The V segment lost 4 bases and the J segment 4 bases; nucleotides outside the gene matches: 6. This CDR3 has 14 amino acids. CDR1 is SGHRS, CDR2 YFSETQ, per germline. The CDR3 reads CASSPGQGGYGYTF. CDR3 bases: TGCGCCAGCAGCCCCGGACAGGGAGGCTATGGCTACACCTTC.

The genes are TRBV11-2 and TRBJ1-1, with D possibly being TRBD1 (6 bases). Germline lookup yields CDR1 SGHAT and CDR2 FQNNGV. V was pared by 4 bases and J by 3 bases, with 15 bases between. This CDR3 comprises 15 residues. CDR3 region: CASSSFRGGDTEAFF. Written as DNA, the CDR3 is TGTGCCAGCAGCTCATTCAGGGGAGGGGACACTGAAGCTTTCTTT.

The chain couples TRBV27 to TRBJ1-6; no definite D call. Trimming left V 3 bases short and J 6 bases short, with 6 bases between. Germline V gene data show CDR1 as MNHEY and CDR2 as SMNVEV (reference sequence). CDR3 length: 13 residues. The CDR3 spells CASSFQFNSPLHF. The CDR3 nucleotides are TGTGCCAGCAGTTTCCAGTTTAATTCACCCCTCCACTTT.

The chain recombines TRBV3-1 (or the pseudogene TRBV3-2) with TRBJ2-1; D is perhaps TRBD1 (5 bases). Per germline, CDR1 LGHDT and CDR2 YNNKEL (reference sequence). The V end lost 0 bases, the J end lost 2 bases, and 8 bases lay between the germline ends. CDR3 length: 15 residues. Written as DNA, the CDR3 is TGTGCCAGCAGCCAAGAGTCAGGGCCCTACAATGAGCAGTTCTTC. Its protein is CASSQESGPYNEQFF.

A few counts support this clone. The CDR3 is CASSPPNGQGYNEQFF. The CDR3 nucleotides read TGTGCCAGCTCACCACCAAACGGACAGGGGTACAATGAGCAGTTCTTC. The chain links TRBV18 to TRBJ2-1, with 9 bases matching TRBD1. The CDR3 spans 16 residues. V dropped 0 bases and J dropped 4; count of bases not matched to a gene: 4. Germline CDR1 KGHSH, CDR2 LQKENI.

V usage is TRBV4-1 and J usage is TRBJ2-3; TRBD2 might be the D (5 bases). V lost 4 bases and J 2 bases, leaving 13 bases between the germline ends. In germline, CDR1 is MGHRA, CDR2 YSYEKL. The length of the CDR3 is 15 residues. CDR3 in DNA: TGCGCCAGCAGCCTCACGGACTCCTTCACAGATACGCAGTATTTT. Protein: CASSLTDSFTDTQYF.